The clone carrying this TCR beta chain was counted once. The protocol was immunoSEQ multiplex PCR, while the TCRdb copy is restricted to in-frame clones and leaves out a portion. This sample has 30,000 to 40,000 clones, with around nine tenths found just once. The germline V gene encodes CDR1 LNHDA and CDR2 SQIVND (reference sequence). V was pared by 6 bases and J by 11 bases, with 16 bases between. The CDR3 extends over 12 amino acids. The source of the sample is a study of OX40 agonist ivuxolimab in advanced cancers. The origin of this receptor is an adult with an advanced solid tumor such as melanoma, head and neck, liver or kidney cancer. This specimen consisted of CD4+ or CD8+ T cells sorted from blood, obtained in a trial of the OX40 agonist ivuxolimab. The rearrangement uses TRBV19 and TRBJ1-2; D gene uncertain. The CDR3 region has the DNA TGTGCCAGTAGAACCCCCCCGGGAGGGTACACCTTC. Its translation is CASRTPPGGYTF. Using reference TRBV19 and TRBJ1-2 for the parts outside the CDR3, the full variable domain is DGGITQSPKYLFRKEGQNVTLSCEQNLNHDAMYWYRQDPGQGLRLIYYSQIVNDFQKGDIAEGYSVSREKKESFPLTVTSAQKNPTAFYLCASRTPPGGYTFGSGTRLTVV.